Shown below are 17 T cell receptor beta chains from a single sample sequenced in a study of vaccination and CD4 T cells after COVID-19 (dated by TCRdb to about 2022). Library method: PCR. The reads were generated on an Illumina iSeq 100. DNA from cultured CD4+ T cells underwent TCR sequencing with the Oncomine TCR Beta short-read assay at the Johns Hopkins FTIC core. The public reads were reprocessed in TCRdb via fastp at Q25 and MiXCR, keeping in-frame beta chains. Each record represents a unique CDR3 protein, reported with the most common genes and DNA among its rows. This sample holds several thousand distinct CDR3 sequences; more than 55% were observed only once. The ten biggest clones cover under 40% of the sample. Their cognate antigens are unknown. The treatment or condition label for this specimen denotes: roughly ten-day PBMC culture with coronavirus spike peptide pools or control peptides (ViraFEST assay).

The sample comprised CD4+ T cells from blood, cultured in vitro. These receptors came from a human donor who had recovered from COVID-19.

In the case of this clonotype: This CDR3 fails to terminate in the conserved phenylalanine or tryptophan, so it likely reflects a read error. The chain recombines TRBV19 with TRBJ2-3; D is possibly TRBD1 (6 bases). Germline V gene data show CDR1 as LNHDA and CDR2 as SQIVND (reference sequence). Trimming cost V 1 base and J 3 bases, with 14 bases left between them. The CDR3 covers 16 residues. CDR3 sequence: CASSIGEGDWTDTQYS. The CDR3 bases are TGTGCCAGTAGTATAGGAGAGGGGGATTGGACAGATACGCAGTATTCT.

The J gene is TRBJ1-5, the V gene TRBV20-1; D is uncertain. This CDR3 has 13 amino acids. Germline V gene lookup returns CDR1 DFQATT and CDR2 SNEGSKA (reference sequence). V lost 5 bases and J 5 bases, leaving 13 bases between the germline ends. The DNA for the CDR3 is TGCAGTGCTTTCGACGGGCCCGATCAGCCCCAGCATTTT. Protein sequence: CSAFDGPDQPQHF.

V and J are TRBV28 and TRBJ1-5; tentative D call: TRBD1 (6 bases). CDR1 and CDR2 (germline): MDHEN, SYDVKM. This CDR3 has 15 amino acids. Trimming pared 2 bases from V and 6 bases from J, leaving 14 bases between. Here the CDR3 reads CASSLRQAGVQPQHF. The CDR3 DNA reads as TGTGCCAGCAGTTTACGGCAGGCAGGGGTTCAGCCCCAGCATTTT.

The gene calls are TRBV7-2 and TRBJ2-3, with D possibly being TRBD1 (6 bases). V lost 0 bases and J 0 bases, leaving 7 bases between the germline ends. Germline CDR1 reads SGHTA; CDR2 reads FQGNSA. This CDR3 is 15 amino acids long. CDR3 protein: CASSLAGASTDTQYF. CDR3 coding DNA: TGTGCCAGCAGCTTAGCGGGGGCTAGCACAGATACGCAGTATTTT.

This sequence joins TRBV6-1 and TRBJ2-1; TRBD2 aligns across 8 bases. Trimming at V came to 4 bases and at J to 4 bases, leaving 6 bases not matched to a gene. The CDR3 sequence is 15 residues long. Per the germline V gene, CDR1 is MNHNS and CDR2 is SASEGT. In DNA form, the CDR3 reads TGTGCCAGCAGTGTTCGGGAGGGCCAGTACAATGAGCAGTTCTTC. Its translation: CASSVREGQYNEQFF.

The V call is TRBV20-1, the J call TRBJ1-2, with a tentative D call TRBD1 (5 bases). Between the trimmed V and J ends, which lost 1 base and 8 bases, there was a span of 8 bases. The CDR3 has 11 residues. The germline V gene has CDR1 DFQATT and CDR2 SNEGSKA (reference sequence). In nucleotides, the CDR3 is TGCAGTGCTAGAGTTGGGACCGGCTACACCTTC. Protein product: CSARVGTGYTF.

Only one count was recorded for this clonotype. The genes are TRBV7-2 and TRBJ2-3, with 11 bases that match TRBD2. The V gene end was trimmed by 3 bases and the J gene end by 5 bases; junction bases not matched to a gene: 13. This CDR3 has 18 amino acids. Germline values: CDR1 SGHTA, CDR2 FQGNSA. Here the CDR3 DNA reads TGTGCCAGCAGCTTTTCAACAGGCGCTAGCGGGAGGAAAGATACGCAGTATTTT. Its translation: CASSFSTGASGRKDTQYF.

The rearrangement links TRBV2 to TRBJ2-5; tentatively, D is TRBD2 (6 bases). The CDR3 spans 14 residues. Trimming stripped 8 bases from V and 5 bases from J, with 18 bases between. Germline V gives CDR1 SNHLY, CDR2 FYNNEI. The chain's CDR3 is CASRRGTPGETQYF. CDR3 coding DNA: TGTGCCAGCCGTCGGGGGACCCCGGGGGAGACCCAGTACTTC.

Concerning this clonotype: Since the CDR3 does not end with the conserved phenylalanine or tryptophan, this likely comes from a read error. This chain uses TRBV30 with TRBJ2-5, with D uncertain. V was trimmed by 0 bases and J by 2 bases, leaving 10 bases between them. The CDR3 consists of 14 residues. Germline values: CDR1 GTSNPN, CDR2 SVGIG (reference sequence). This CDR3 is CAWSVDLGQETQYI. DNA for the CDR3: TGTGCCTGGAGTGTGGATCTAGGGCAAGAGACCCAGTACATC.

The chain links TRBV12-3 or TRBV12-4 to TRBJ1-1; D is ambiguous. The CDR3 runs 13 residues. Between the trimmed V and J ends, which lost 5 bases and 7 bases, there was a span of 14 bases. Written as DNA, the CDR3 is TGTGCCAGCAGTCCACCCCTCTCAGGTGAAGCTTTCTTT. As protein: CASSPPLSGEAFF.

This clonotype was observed a few times. The chain has TRBV15 and TRBJ2-2; 7 nucleotides agree with TRBD2. V lost 1 base, J lost 4 bases, and 3 bases stayed unmatched. The CDR3 runs 15 residues. Germline lookup yields CDR1 LNHNV and CDR2 YYDKDF (reference sequence). CDR3 sequence: CATSRGPSGTGELFF. DNA for the CDR3: TGTGCCACCAGCAGAGGTCCTAGCGGCACCGGGGAGCTGTTTTTT.

The chain employs TRBV6-1 and TRBJ2-7; perhaps TRBD2 as D (6 bases). The germline gives CDR1 MNHNS, CDR2 SASEGT. Deletions cut 11 bases from V and 5 bases from J, with 19 bases between. The CDR3 has 13 residues. The CDR3 is CAGRYAGSDEQYF. The CDR3 coding sequence is TGTGCCGGAAGGTATGCGGGATCCGACGAGCAGTACTTC.

This chain links TRBV27 with TRBJ1-1; TRBD1 matches 10 bases. Trimming at V came to 6 bases and at J to 4 bases, leaving 8 bases not matched to a gene. The CDR3 extends over 15 amino acids. CDR1 and CDR2 from the germline V gene are MNHEY and SMNVEV (reference sequence). The DNA for the CDR3 is TGTGCCAGCAGGAAGACAGGGGGCGCGGGCACTGAAGCTTTCTTT. This gives the protein CASRKTGGAGTEAFF.

The chain uses TRBV7-2 and TRBJ1-1; D gene unclear. Per the germline V gene, CDR1 is SGHTA and CDR2 is FQGNSA. The CDR3 contains 15 residues. Deletions cut 1 base from V and 1 base from J, with 10 bases between. In DNA, the CDR3 is TGTGCCAGCAGCTTAGTAGTGGGTGGGAACACTGAAGCTTTCTTT. Its protein product is CASSLVVGGNTEAFF.

Only a few counts were recorded for this clonotype. The chain joins TRBV28 to TRBJ1-5, with D maybe TRBD1 (6 bases). This CDR3 region has 13 residues. Trimming removed 5 bases at V and 4 bases at J, with 9 bases between. From germline, CDR1 is MDHEN and CDR2 SYDVKM. The DNA of the CDR3 is TGTGCCAGCAGTGGAGACAGGAATCAGCCCCAGCATTTT. It codes for CASSGDRNQPQHF.

CDR3 loop: CASNSGQETQYF. The CDR3 DNA reads TGTGCCAGCAATAGCGGCCAAGAGACCCAGTACTTC. This sequence joins TRBV2 and TRBJ2-5, with a tentative D call TRBD2 (6 bases). The CDR3 is made up of 12 amino acids. V lost 7 bases and J lost 1, with 7 bases in between. Per the germline V gene, CDR1 is SNHLY and CDR2 is FYNNEI.

This clonotype has more than one count but fewer than ten. The genes are TRBV19 and TRBJ2-3; no clear D gene. Trimming left V 6 bases short and J 0 bases short, with 1 base between. CDR1 is LNHDA and CDR2 is SQIVND in the germline V gene (reference sequence). This CDR3 has 11 amino acids. In DNA form, the CDR3 reads TGTGCCAGTAGAAGCACAGATACGCAGTATTTT. It yields the protein CASRSTDTQYF. The variable domain in full, with the rest retrieved from reference TRBV19 and TRBJ2-3, is DGGITQSPKYLFRKEGQNVTLSCEQNLNHDAMYWYRQDPGQGLRLIYYSQIVNDFQKGDIAEGYSVSREKKESFPLTVTSAQKNPTAFYLCASRSTDTQYFGPGTRLTVL.